This T cell receptor (beta chain) originates from a study of T cells after yellow fever vaccination. Study as a whole: SMART-Seq v4 Ultra Low Input prepared libraries from low-cell fractions. General study findings and limits: Contamination of FACS-sorted repertoires by abundant clonotypes from the bulk population could occur. Peaking faster, on day 5 versus 15, the secondary response was nonetheless weaker.

This clonotype occurred many times. Its target is not known. As TCR cDNA was made by 5'RACE template switching, a universal primer site and UMIs were added. TCRdb independently ran MiXCR on the 5' RACE reads; one entry per CDR3 protein. The table includes about 580,000 distinct CDR3 sequences, around 17% detected once. CDR1 is LGHDT, CDR2 YNNKEL, per germline (reference sequence). V lost 3 bases and J 6 bases, leaving 20 bases between the germline ends. This CDR3 spans 16 amino acids. The source of this sequence is a man aged 18 to 30 who received the YFV17D yellow fever vaccine. The sequencing used PBMCs, collected 4 to 6 days after the first yellow fever vaccination. This chain links TRBV3-1 with TRBJ2-5, with D possibly being TRBD1 (5 bases). Here the CDR3 DNA reads TGTGCCAGCAGCCATCGGACGCGTGCAGGGTTGAAGACCCAGTACTTC. Amino acid sequence: CASSHRTRAGLKTQYF.